The rows below give T cell receptor beta chains drawn from one sample of a study of blood T cell repertoires in COVID-19. Here immunoSEQ multiplex PCR was the method, and the copy in TCRdb shows in-frame clones only, minus some. Of about 100,000 clones in the sample, roughly 89% were seen once. Input material: peripheral blood. The receptor source for this set is a woman between 50 and 59 years old with COVID-19, enrolled during active disease. Each CDR3 is given with its conserved first and last residue. Each record gives: D gene, V gene, clone size, J gene, CDR3 protein, CDR3 DNA. D genes are given only for firm matches. Not every row has a clone size; where given, it reads once, few, many or a size class.

d_call: -; v_call: TRBV7-2; clone_size: -; j_call: TRBJ1-5; cdr3_aa: CASAQGMSEPQHF; cdr3_nt: TGTGCCAGCGCACAGGGAATGTCGGAGCCCCAGCATTTT
d_call: TRBD1; v_call: TRBV5-6; clone_size: -; j_call: TRBJ1-4; cdr3_aa: CASSLPPGQGKGKLFF; cdr3_nt: TGTGCCAGCAGCCTTCCTCCGGGACAGGGAAAAGGAAAACTGTTTTTT
d_call: TRBD1; v_call: TRBV6-5; clone_size: few; j_call: TRBJ1-5; cdr3_aa: CASKRTGDQPQHF; cdr3_nt: TGTGCCAGCAAACGAACAGGGGATCAGCCCCAGCATTTT
d_call: TRBD1; v_call: TRBV5-1; clone_size: -; j_call: TRBJ2-7; cdr3_aa: CASSAVGQAYEQYF; cdr3_nt: TGCGCCAGCAGCGCGGTAGGACAGGCCTACGAGCAGTACTTC
d_call: TRBD1; v_call: TRBV19; clone_size: once; j_call: TRBJ1-5; cdr3_aa: CASQLQGNQPQHF; cdr3_nt: TGTGCCAGTCAGCTACAGGGGAATCAGCCCCAGCATTTT
d_call: TRBD2; v_call: TRBV5-1; clone_size: -; j_call: TRBJ2-3; cdr3_aa: CASSLSGGLIQDTQYF; cdr3_nt: TGCGCCAGCAGCCTTAGCGGGGGGTTGATTCAAGATACGCAGTATTTT
d_call: -; v_call: TRBV6-2/TRBV6-3; clone_size: -; j_call: TRBJ1-2; cdr3_aa: CASSYSSLYYGYTF; cdr3_nt: TGTGCCAGCAGTTACTCGTCCCTATACTATGGCTACACCTTC
d_call: -; v_call: TRBV21-1; clone_size: -; j_call: TRBJ2-7; cdr3_aa: CASSNAGTPYEQYF; cdr3_nt: TGTGCCAGCAGCAACGCCGGGACACCCTACGAGCAGTACTTC
d_call: TRBD1; v_call: TRBV19; clone_size: -; j_call: TRBJ1-6; cdr3_aa: CASTPGQGEGSPLHF; cdr3_nt: TGTGCCAGTACCCCGGGACAGGGGGAGGGTTCACCCCTCCACTTT
d_call: -; v_call: TRBV14; clone_size: -; j_call: TRBJ2-2; cdr3_aa: CASSQTGANTGELFF; cdr3_nt: TGTGCCAGCAGCCAAACCGGGGCGAACACCGGGGAGCTGTTTTTT
d_call: TRBD1; v_call: TRBV29-1; clone_size: -; j_call: TRBJ1-1; cdr3_aa: CSGQGLGTEAFF; cdr3_nt: TGCAGTGGACAGGGTTTGGGCACTGAAGCTTTCTTT